The clone carrying this T cell receptor beta chain has ten or more counts. Its specificity is unknown. The record originates from a study of T cells after yellow fever vaccination. They built TCR cDNA with 5'RACE template switching, a step that put in a universal primer site and UMIs. Via MiXCR, TCRdb re-called the 5' RACE reads, giving one row per CDR3 protein. The sample comprises a few hundred thousand distinct CDR3 sequences, roughly 7.2% of which are singletons, and around 0.9% rests with the top ten. Per germline, CDR1 SGHTA and CDR2 FQGNSA. V was clipped by 1 base and J by 6 bases, with 12 bases between them. The CDR3 has 14 residues. General observations from the study: Contamination of FACS-sorted repertoires by abundant clonotypes from the bulk population could occur. Weaker overall was a secondary response that nonetheless peaked faster, on day 5 versus 15.

The V and J genes are TRBV7-2 and TRBJ2-5; possible D gene TRBD1, 6 bases. Specimen: CD4+ T cells sorted from PBMCs, collected 15 days after the yellow fever booster vaccination. The sequence was obtained from a man younger than 45 who received the YFV17D yellow fever vaccine. CDR3 amino acids: CASSLENRVQTQYF. The CDR3 DNA is TGTGCCAGCAGCTTAGAGAACAGGGTACAGACCCAGTACTTC.